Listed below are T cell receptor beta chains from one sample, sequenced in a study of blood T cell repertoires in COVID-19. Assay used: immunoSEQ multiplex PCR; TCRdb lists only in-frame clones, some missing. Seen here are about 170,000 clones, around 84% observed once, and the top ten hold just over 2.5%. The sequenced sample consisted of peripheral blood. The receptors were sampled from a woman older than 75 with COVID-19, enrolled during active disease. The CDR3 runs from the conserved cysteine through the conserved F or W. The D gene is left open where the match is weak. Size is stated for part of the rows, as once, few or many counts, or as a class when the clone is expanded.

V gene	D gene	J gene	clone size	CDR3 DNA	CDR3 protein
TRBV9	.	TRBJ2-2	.	TGTGCCAGCAGCGTAACTGGGAACACCGGGGAGCTGTTTTTT	CASSVTGNTGELFF
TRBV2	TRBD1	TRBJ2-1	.	TGTGCCAGCAGTGCATCACGGACAGGCCTGGCGAGGGTCAATGAGCAGTTCTTC	CASSASRTGLARVNEQFF
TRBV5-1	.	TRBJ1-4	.	TGCGCCACCTCTCTTCGAGACCCAGGGGAAAAACTGTTTTTT	CATSLRDPGEKLFF
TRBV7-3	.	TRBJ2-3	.	TGTGCCAGCAGCGATGGAGTCACAGATACGCAGTATTTT	CASSDGVTDTQYF
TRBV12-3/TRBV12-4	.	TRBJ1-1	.	TGTGCCAGCAATCCACAGGGTTTCACTGAAGCTTTCTTT	CASNPQGFTEAFF
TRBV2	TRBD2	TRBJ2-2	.	TGTGCCAGAGGACTAGCGGCGAACACCGGGGAGCTGTTTTTT	CARGLAANTGELFF
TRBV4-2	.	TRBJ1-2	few	TGTGCCAGCAGCCCTCTCGGAGGGATCAACTATGGCTACACCTTC	CASSPLGGINYGYTF
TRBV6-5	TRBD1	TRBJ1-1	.	TGTGCCAGCAGCACCAGACAGGGATTGGCTGAAGCTTTCTTT	CASSTRQGLAEAFF
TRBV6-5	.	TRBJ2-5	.	TGTGCCAGCAGTCGGGACAGCGGGGAGACCCAGTACTTC	CASSRDSGETQYF
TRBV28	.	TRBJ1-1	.	TGTGCCAGCACCTGGGTGGGAGGGAACACTGAAGCTTTCTTT	CASTWVGGNTEAFF
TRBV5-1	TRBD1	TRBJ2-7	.	TGCGCCAGCAGCTCCCCGGGACAGGGCAGAGGGCAGTACTTC	CASSSPGQGRGQYF
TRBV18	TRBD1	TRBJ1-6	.	TGTGCCAGCTCACCGGTGACAGGGAGCTCCTATAATTCACCCCTCCACTTT	CASSPVTGSSYNSPLHF
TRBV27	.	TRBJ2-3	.	TGTGCCAGCAGTTTAGGTGGTAGAAGCACAGATACGCAGTATTTT	CASSLGGRSTDTQYF
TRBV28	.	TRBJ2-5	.	TGTGCCAGCAGTATCCCGGAGGCGAGGTACCAAGAGACCCAGTACTTC	CASSIPEARYQETQYF
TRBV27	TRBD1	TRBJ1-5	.	TGTGCCAGCAGTTTAGGGCAGGGGGCGGGTCAGCCCCAGCATTTT	CASSLGQGAGQPQHF
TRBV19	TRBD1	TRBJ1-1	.	TGTGCCAGTACCTCTCACGGCAGGGGGACATCGGACACTGAAGCTTTCTTT	CASTSHGRGTSDTEAFF
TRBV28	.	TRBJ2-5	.	TGTGCCAGCAGTCTCACAAGAGAGACCCAGTACTTC	CASSLTRETQYF
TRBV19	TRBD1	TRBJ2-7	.	TGTGCCAGTAGTATAGATCTATTCTTTTGGACAGGGTGGGACGAGCAGTACTTC	CASSIDLFFWTGWDEQYF
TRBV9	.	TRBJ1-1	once	TGTGCCAGCAGCCCGTCGACAGTGATCACTGAAGCTTTCTTT	CASSPSTVITEAFF
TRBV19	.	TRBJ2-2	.	TGTGCCAGTACCGAACCCGGGGCCGGGGAGCTGTTTTTT	CASTEPGAGELFF
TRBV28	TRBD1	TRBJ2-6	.	TGTGCCAGCAGTTCGGGACAGGGGTACTCTGGGGCCAACGTCCTGACTTTC	CASSSGQGYSGANVLTF
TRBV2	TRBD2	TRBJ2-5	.	TGTGCCAGCAGGAAGACTAGCGGGAAAGAGACCCAGTACTTC	CASRKTSGKETQYF
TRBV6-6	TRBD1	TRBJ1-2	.	TGTGCCAGCAGTGGACAGGAAGCCTATGGCTACACCTTC	CASSGQEAYGYTF
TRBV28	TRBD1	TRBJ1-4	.	TGTGCCAGCATTACTAGGGGACAGGGGAGTGAAAAACTGTTTTTT	CASITRGQGSEKLFF
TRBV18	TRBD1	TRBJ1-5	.	TGTGCCAGCTCACTCTCGACAGGGAGGAGCAATCAGCCCCAGCATTTT	CASSLSTGRSNQPQHF
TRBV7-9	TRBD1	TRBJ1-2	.	TGTGCCAGCAGCCTACCCCAGGGGGCGTCGGAATATGGCTACACCTTC	CASSLPQGASEYGYTF
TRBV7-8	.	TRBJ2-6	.	TGTGCCAGCAGCTCCTACAGGGTCGGGGCCAACGTCCTGACTTTC	CASSSYRVGANVLTF
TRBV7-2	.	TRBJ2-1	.	TGTGCCAGCATCCACTTAGCGTCTGCAGTATCCTACAATGAGCAGTTCTTC	CASIHLASAVSYNEQFF
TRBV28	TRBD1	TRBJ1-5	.	TGTGCCAGCAACGGAGCCGGACAGGTTAATCAGCCCCAGCATTTT	CASNGAGQVNQPQHF
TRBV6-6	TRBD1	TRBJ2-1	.	TGTGCCAGCAGCTCCGGGACAGGGGCCTACAATGAGCAGTTCTTC	CASSSGTGAYNEQFF
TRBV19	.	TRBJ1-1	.	TGTGCCAGTAGACAAAGACAGAACACTGAAGCTTTCTTT	CASRQRQNTEAFF
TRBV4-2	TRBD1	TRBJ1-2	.	TGTGCCAGCAGCCAAGATGCAGGGGGTGGCTACACCTTC	CASSQDAGGGYTF
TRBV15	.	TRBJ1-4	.	TGTGCCACCAGCAGAGATCAAGGGGGTAATGAAAAACTGTTTTTT	CATSRDQGGNEKLFF
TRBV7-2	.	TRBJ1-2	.	TGTGCCAGCAGCTTAAGCAACCAATATGGCTACACCTTC	CASSLSNQYGYTF
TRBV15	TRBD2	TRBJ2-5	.	TGTGCCACCAGCAGACAATACCCCGGGACTAGCGGGAATATTGCCGAGACCCAGTACTTC	CATSRQYPGTSGNIAETQYF
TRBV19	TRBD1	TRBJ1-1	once	TGTGCCAGTAGCGGATTGACAGGGGCGAGGGACCCTGAAGCTTTCTTT	CASSGLTGARDPEAFF
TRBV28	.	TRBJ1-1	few	TGTGCCAGCAGTGGACAGATGAACACTGAAGCTTTCTTT	CASSGQMNTEAFF
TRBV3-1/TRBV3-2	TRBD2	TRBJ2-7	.	TGTGCCAGCAGCGATCGGACTAGCGGTTACGAGCAGTACTTC	CASSDRTSGYEQYF
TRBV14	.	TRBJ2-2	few	TGTGCCAGCAGCCAAGTGAGAGGGAACACCGGGGAGCTGTTTTTT	CASSQVRGNTGELFF
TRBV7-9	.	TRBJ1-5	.	TGTGCCAGCAGCTTAGTGACAGGACTCCTGAATCAGCCCCAGCATTTT	CASSLVTGLLNQPQHF
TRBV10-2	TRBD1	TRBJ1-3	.	TGCGCCAGCGGACAGGGGCCAGGAAACACCATATATTTT	CASGQGPGNTIYF
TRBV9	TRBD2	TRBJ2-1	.	TGTGCCAGCAGCTCCCCCCTGCGGGAGGGTTACAATGAGCAGTTCTTC	CASSSPLREGYNEQFF
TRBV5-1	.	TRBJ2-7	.	TGCGCCAGCAGCTTGGACGGGGGGACAGGTTCCTACGAGCAGTACTTC	CASSLDGGTGSYEQYF
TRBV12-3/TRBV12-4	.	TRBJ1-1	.	TGTGCCAGCAGTTTAAACTTGAACACTGAAGCTTTCTTT	CASSLNLNTEAFF
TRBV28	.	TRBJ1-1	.	TGTGCCAGCAGTTTCGGGGGGGAGGGTGAAGCTTTCTTT	CASSFGGEGEAFF
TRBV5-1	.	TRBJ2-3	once	TGCGCCAGCAGCTTGGGACATAAGGGCACAGATACGCAGTATTTT	CASSLGHKGTDTQYF
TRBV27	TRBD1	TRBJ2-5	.	TGTGCCAGCAGCCTCAAGTCAGGGGGCCGGGAGGAGACCCAGTACTTC	CASSLKSGGREETQYF
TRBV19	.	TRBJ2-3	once	TGTGCCAGTAGTATCCCCGGAAGGGGTAGCACAGATACGCAGTATTTT	CASSIPGRGSTDTQYF
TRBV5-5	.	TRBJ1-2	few	TGTGCCAGCAGCCATCACGGGGTAGATGGCTACACCTTC	CASSHHGVDGYTF
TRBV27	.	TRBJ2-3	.	TGTGCCAGCAGCTCCTACCTCACAGATACGCAGTATTTT	CASSSYLTDTQYF
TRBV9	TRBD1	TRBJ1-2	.	TGTGCCAGCAGCGGTCACTCAGAGACAGGGGGTGTCTATGGCTACACCTTC	CASSGHSETGGVYGYTF
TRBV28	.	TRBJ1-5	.	TGTGCCAGCAGAGGGGGGGGAAACTATCAGCCCCAGCATTTT	CASRGGGNYQPQHF
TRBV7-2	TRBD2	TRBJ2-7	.	TGTGCCGGCGGGCCTAGCGGGAGCTACGAGCAGTACTTC	CAGGPSGSYEQYF
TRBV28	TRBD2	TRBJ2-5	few	TGTGCCAGCAGTACTAGCGGGAGGTGGGTCCATGAGACCCAGTACTTC	CASSTSGRWVHETQYF
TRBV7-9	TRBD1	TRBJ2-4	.	TGTGCCAGCAGCCCGTCGACAGGGCGGGCCAAAAACATTCAGTACTTC	CASSPSTGRAKNIQYF
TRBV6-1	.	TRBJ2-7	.	TGTGCCAGCAGTGAAAGCGGGACACCGGATGAGGAGCAGTACTTC	CASSESGTPDEEQYF
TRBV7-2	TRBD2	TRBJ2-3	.	TGTGCCAGCAGCCGTCTAGCGGGATCCACAGATACGCAGTATTTT	CASSRLAGSTDTQYF
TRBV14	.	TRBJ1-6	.	TGTGCCAGCAGCCAAGCCGGGATCAACCTCCACTTT	CASSQAGINLHF
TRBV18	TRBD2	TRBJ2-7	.	TGTGCCAGCTCGGCTAGCGGTACGATCTCCTACGAGCAGTACTTC	CASSASGTISYEQYF
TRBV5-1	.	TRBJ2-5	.	TGCGCCAGCAGCGCGGTGACAGTAGGAGAGACCCAGTACTTC	CASSAVTVGETQYF